Shown below are 20 T cell receptor beta chains from a single sample sequenced in a study of T cells in Graves' hyperthyroidism and ophthalmopathy. Amplification yielded TCR beta CDR3 regions, with RNA transcripts as the source. The HTBI set primed first-round TCR CDR3 RT-PCR. MiXCR, run by TCRdb on the multiplex PCR reads, gives a single entry per CDR3 protein. Altogether more than 650,000 distinct CDR3 sequences are present, 12% to 15% being singletons, with the ten largest covering about 9.4%. Sequencing input: blood. These receptors came from a woman in her late teens or twenties with Graves' hyperthyroidism.

This clonotype was observed many times. The chain carries TRBV10-3 and TRBJ2-7; possible D gene TRBD2, 6 bases. Between the trimmed V and J ends, which lost 0 bases and 0 bases, there was a span of 12 bases. The CDR3 is made up of 16 amino acids. Germline V lookup: CDR1 ENHRY, CDR2 SYGVKD. CDR3 in DNA: TGTGCCATCAGTGAGTCGGGCGGGGCGGACTCCTACGAGCAGTACTTC. As protein: CAISESGGADSYEQYF.

This clonotype was detected ten times or more. This chain links TRBV18 with TRBJ2-5; 12 bases are a match to TRBD2. Per the germline V gene, CDR1 is KGHSH and CDR2 is LQKENI. Germline trimming cut 4 bases from V and 0 bases from J; bases unmatched to any gene: 3. The CDR3 is made up of 16 amino acids. CDR3: CASSLTSGSYQETQYF. The CDR3 nucleotides read TGTGCCAGCTCACTGACTAGCGGGAGCTACCAAGAGACCCAGTACTTC.

In this sample, this clonotype turned up many times. The J gene is TRBJ1-1, the V gene TRBV3-1; D is possibly TRBD1 (5 bases). V dropped 2 bases and J dropped 4 bases, with 14 bases sitting between them. The V gene's germline CDR1 is LGHDT and CDR2 YNNKEL (reference sequence). This CDR3 comprises 15 residues. CDR3 bases: TGTGCCAGCAGCCAAATACCGGCTGGGGGCACTGAAGCTTTCTTT. It encodes CASSQIPAGGTEAFF.

The chain employs TRBV19 and TRBJ1-2; D is perhaps TRBD1 (6 bases). CDR1 and CDR2 (germline): LNHDA, SQIVND (reference sequence). Trimming removed 5 bases from V and 5 bases from J, with 18 bases in between. The CDR3 runs 15 residues. The CDR3 DNA reads TGTGCCAGTAGTCCCTACAGGGCAGTCGGATATGGCTACACCTTC. It translates to CASSPYRAVGYGYTF.

A remark on this clonotype: A read error may explain this, as a much larger clone is one base away. This is likely a read error, given that the CDR3 carries no conserved phenylalanine or tryptophan at its end. This chain uses TRBV11-2 with TRBJ2-1; 9 bases map to TRBD1. There are 20 residues in the CDR3. Germline V CDR1 and CDR2: SGHAT, FQNNGV. With 4 bases clipped from V and 4 bases from J, the junction kept 20 bases outside the gene matches. This CDR3 is CASSSLRDRGQGNRYNEQFL. The CDR3 coding sequence is TGTGCCAGCAGCTCCCTCCGCGATCGAGGACAGGGGAATCGGTACAATGAGCAGTTCCTC.

This clonotype was picked up many times. This chain connects TRBV28 to TRBJ2-3, with 8 bases aligning to TRBD2. This CDR3 has 17 amino acids. The germline V gene has CDR1 MDHEN and CDR2 SYDVKM. V was pared by 2 bases and J by 7 bases, with 14 bases of the junction left unmatched. In DNA form, the CDR3 reads TGTGCCAGCAGTTTAAGTCCGGGGACTAGGGGGAAACATACGCAGTATTTT. It is translated as CASSLSPGTRGKHTQYF.

Many counts were recorded for this clonotype. The rearrangement links TRBV28 to TRBJ2-1, with 13 positions matching TRBD2. This CDR3 comprises 19 residues. Germline trimming cut 5 bases from V and 6 bases from J; bases unmatched to any gene: 16. Per germline, CDR1 MDHEN and CDR2 SYDVKM. This chain's CDR3 is CASSITTTSGRGLFNEQFF. The DNA of the CDR3 is TGTGCCAGCAGTATAACGACAACTAGCGGGAGGGGCCTCTTCAATGAGCAGTTCTTC.

This clonotype was recorded a few times. V is TRBV3-1 and J is TRBJ2-7; D gene unclear. V was clipped by 4 bases and J by 5 bases, with 12 bases between them. CDR3 length equals 13 residues. The germline CDR1 and CDR2 sequences are LGHDT and YNNKEL (reference sequence). The CDR3 coding sequence is TGTGCCAGCAGCCCAACCGGTCTAGACGAGCAGTACTTC. Translation gives CASSPTGLDEQYF.

This clonotype was detected ten times or more. The genes are TRBV4-2 and TRBJ1-6; possible D gene TRBD1, 6 bases. The germline V and J ends were trimmed by 3 bases and 8 bases, with 17 bases remaining between them. Germline lookup yields CDR1 LGHNA and CDR2 YNFKEQ. This CDR3 comprises 16 residues. CDR3 protein: CASSHGYGTKDSPLHF. The CDR3, as DNA: TGTGCCAGCAGCCATGGATACGGGACAAAGGATTCACCCCTCCACTTT.

In its sample, this clonotype was seen a few times. The chain carries TRBV10-3 and TRBJ2-7, with TRBD1 matching over 10 bases. There are 15 residues in the CDR3. V lost 4 bases to trimming and J lost 4 bases; unmatched junction nucleotides: 7. The germline gives CDR1 ENHRY, CDR2 SYGVKD. CDR3 amino acids: CAISASGQGLYEQYF. CDR3 coding DNA: TGTGCCATCAGTGCCTCGGGACAGGGGTTATACGAGCAGTACTTC.

This clonotype has only a few counts. The chain is built from TRBV7-9 and TRBJ2-2, with TRBD2 matching 11 bases. The J segment lost 5 bases and the V segment lost 1 base, leaving 9 bases of the junction unmatched. CDR3 length: 18 amino acids. Germline V gene data show CDR1 as SEHNR and CDR2 as FQNEAQ (reference sequence). As DNA, the CDR3 is TGTGCCAGCAGCTTAGTGGTGGTACTAGCGGGAGAAACCGGGGAGCTGTTTTTT. This sequence encodes CASSLVVVLAGETGELFF.

This clonotype showed up many times. The rearrangement links TRBV11-2 to TRBJ2-3; TRBD2 matches at 14 bases. Trimming cost V 3 bases and J 8 bases; bases outside gene matches: 19. There are 20 residues in the CDR3. Germline CDR1 is SGHAT and CDR2 is FQNNGV. The CDR3 DNA is TGTGCCAGCAGCTTTTTCTCGGGACTAGCGGGAGCTTACCCCCTCGGTACGCAGTATTTT. Amino acids: CASSFFSGLAGAYPLGTQYF.

This clonotype was counted at least ten times. The chain couples TRBV12-3 or TRBV12-4 to TRBJ2-4, with 10 bases fitting TRBD2. Losses at the gene ends were 7 bases for V and 0 bases for J; bases not matched to a gene: 6. The CDR3 totals 16 residues. The CDR3 DNA reads as TGTGCCAGCACCTCGGGACTAGCGCGAGCCAAAAACATTCAGTACTTC. Its translation is CASTSGLARAKNIQYF.

This clonotype showed up many times. The J gene is TRBJ2-3, the V gene TRBV6-4; either TRBD1 or TRBD2 may supply D (6 bases each). This CDR3 region has 14 residues. Trimming stripped 0 bases from V and 7 bases from J, with 11 bases between. From germline, CDR1 is MRHNA and CDR2 SNTAGT. CDR3 in amino acids: CASSDSHGGYTQYF. The DNA of the CDR3 is TGTGCCAGCAGTGACTCGCACGGGGGCTATACGCAGTATTTT.

There are a few counts of this clonotype. The chain is built from TRBV7-2 and TRBJ2-5, with 7 bases identical to TRBD2. The CDR3 is made up of 15 amino acids. The germline CDR1 and CDR2 sequences are SGHTA and FQGNSA. Trimming removed 5 bases from V and 4 bases from J; junction bases left unmatched: 10. The CDR3 sequence: CASSPRTRFGETQYF. CDR3 in DNA: TGTGCCAGCAGCCCCCGGACTAGGTTTGGAGAGACCCAGTACTTC.

V and J are TRBV10-3 and TRBJ2-7; D possibly corresponds to TRBD2 (6 bases). V was pared by 2 bases and J by 3 bases, with 26 bases between. This CDR3 has 19 residues. From germline, CDR1 is ENHRY and CDR2 SYGVKD. The CDR3, as DNA: TGTGCCATCAGTGAGCAGTCGGCGGGGCCAGGGTCCCCAGGCTACGAGCAGTACTTC. This gives the protein CAISEQSAGPGSPGYEQYF.

The table lists this clonotype with many counts. The chain couples TRBV13 to TRBJ2-4; 7 positions match TRBD1. This CDR3 contains 12 residues. V lost 5 bases, J lost 8 bases, and 3 bases stayed unmatched. Germline V gene sequence: CDR1 PRHDT, CDR2 FYEKMQ (reference sequence). CDR3 in DNA: TGTGCCAGCAGCCACAGGGGTGACATTCAGTACTTC. Protein: CASSHRGDIQYF.

This chain uses TRBV6-1 with TRBJ1-5, with 8 nucleotides matching TRBD1. CDR1 and CDR2 from the germline V gene are MNHNS and SASEGT. Trimming removed 6 bases from V and 0 bases from J; junction bases left unmatched: 10. CDR3 length equals 17 residues. CDR3 nucleotides: TGTGCCAGCAGGTCCTCAGGGGGCGGCTATAGCAATCAGCCCCAGCATTTT. Translating it yields CASRSSGGGYSNQPQHF.

CDR3 protein: CASSQGGYKEKLFF. DNA for the CDR3: TGTGCCAGCAGCCAAGGGGGGTATAAGGAAAAACTGTTTTTT. V is TRBV4-2 and J is TRBJ1-4; TRBD1 is a possible D gene (5 bases). This CDR3 has 14 amino acids. Germline lookup yields CDR1 LGHNA and CDR2 YNFKEQ. The V end lost 1 base, the J end lost 8 bases, and 11 bases lay between the germline ends.

The chain has TRBV19 and TRBJ1-6; TRBD1 might be the D (5 bases). There are 13 residues in the CDR3. The V and J ends lost 9 bases and 5 bases respectively, with 11 bases between them. Germline assignment: CDR1 LNHDA and CDR2 SQIVND (reference sequence). CDR3: CASRGRNNSPLHF. Here the CDR3 DNA reads TGTGCCAGCCGGGGGAGGAATAATTCACCCCTCCACTTT.